A selection of T cell receptor beta chains follows, all from one sample in a study of blood T cell repertoires in COVID-19. TCRdb keeps only in-frame clones here, not all; method: immunoSEQ multiplex PCR. The sample includes 130,000 to 150,000 clones, approximately 85% of them seen just once. Sequencing input: peripheral blood. These receptors originate from a woman aged 60-70 years with COVID-19, enrolled during active disease. CDR3s include the opening cysteine and the closing phenylalanine or tryptophan. Size is omitted from some rows. Given values are once, few, many or a class for expanded clones.

J: TRBJ1-6
V: TRBV2
size: -
CDR3: CASISAGLMGSPLHF

J: TRBJ2-5
V: TRBV24-1
size: -
CDR3: CATSGRGETQYF

J: TRBJ1-1
V: TRBV6-1
size: once
CDR3: CASSDGGRTAEAFF

J: TRBJ1-1
V: TRBV11-2
size: -
CDR3: CASSLGRTRMNTEAFF

J: TRBJ1-1
V: TRBV2
size: once
CDR3: CASRAGLNTEAFF

J: TRBJ2-5
V: TRBV19
size: -
CDR3: CASSRQGKETQYF

J: TRBJ1-2
V: TRBV10-3
size: -
CDR3: CAIRDGTYDYGYTF

J: TRBJ1-2
V: TRBV6-1
size: -
CDR3: CASSDALEVRGYTF

J: TRBJ2-2
V: TRBV3-1/TRBV3-2
size: few
CDR3: CATGPPTGRQGELFF

J: TRBJ2-3
V: TRBV10-2
size: -
CDR3: CASTTEWQGTDTQYF

J: TRBJ1-4
V: TRBV2
size: -
CDR3: CASRMTGGSEKLFF

J: TRBJ1-1
V: TRBV19
size: -
CDR3: CASSMGQGAKHDTEAFF

J: TRBJ1-4
V: TRBV18
size: -
CDR3: CASSFGRAWEEKLFF

J: TRBJ1-3
V: TRBV5-5
size: -
CDR3: CASSLGGAGGLSGNTIYF

J: TRBJ2-1
V: TRBV19
size: -
CDR3: CASSTGYNLWTGNDEQFF

J: TRBJ1-1
V: TRBV10-3
size: once
CDR3: CAISDDRGATEAFF

J: TRBJ2-2
V: TRBV7-9
size: -
CDR3: CASSWTATNTGELFF

J: TRBJ1-5
V: TRBV30
size: -
CDR3: CAWSALQGRQPQHF

J: TRBJ1-1
V: TRBV18
size: -
CDR3: CASSPTGGGLAFF

J: TRBJ2-7
V: TRBV27
size: -
CDR3: CASSLAFVAGSEQYF

J: TRBJ2-1
V: TRBV7-9
size: once
CDR3: CASSPTETAYNEQFF

J: TRBJ2-1
V: TRBV7-9
size: -
CDR3: CASSPGRGQNNEQFF

J: TRBJ1-5
V: TRBV18
size: -
CDR3: CASSPKQGARQPQHF

J: TRBJ1-2
V: TRBV5-4
size: -
CDR3: CASSPSPGQSFYGYTF

J: TRBJ2-7
V: TRBV7-2
size: -
CDR3: CASSRRLAESYEQYF

J: TRBJ1-6
V: TRBV10-3
size: -
CDR3: CAISAELRSSYNSPLHF

J: TRBJ2-3
V: TRBV7-2
size: -
CDR3: CASSFYKSTDTQYF

J: TRBJ1-1
V: TRBV10-1
size: -
CDR3: CASSESPGSTEAFF

J: TRBJ2-1
V: TRBV9
size: -
CDR3: CASSVAGLGDEQFF

J: TRBJ1-2
V: TRBV28
size: once
CDR3: CASSGMGGNYGYTF

J: TRBJ2-3
V: TRBV7-3
size: once
CDR3: CASSSSSGGTDTQYF

J: TRBJ2-2
V: TRBV7-2
size: once
CDR3: CASSLSSGTGELFF

J: TRBJ1-2
V: TRBV7-6
size: -
CDR3: CASSPGQGNYGYTF

J: TRBJ1-2
V: TRBV7-9
size: few
CDR3: CASSSIREGDRERGYTF

J: TRBJ2-7
V: TRBV11-2
size: -
CDR3: CASSLRTGRDHEQYF

J: TRBJ2-3
V: TRBV6-5
size: -
CDR3: CASSYSYGQLTDTQYF

J: TRBJ1-2
V: TRBV14
size: -
CDR3: CASSHAGQGGYGYTF

J: TRBJ2-5
V: TRBV7-3
size: -
CDR3: CASSLGRRTGAYQETQYF

J: TRBJ2-3
V: TRBV30
size: -
CDR3: CASARGGNTDTQYF

J: TRBJ1-1
V: TRBV6-5
size: -
CDR3: CASSPRTGNTEAFF